This entry is about one T cell receptor beta chain. Germline V CDR1 and CDR2: SNHLY, FYNNEI. V was clipped by 1 base and J by 3 bases, with 10 bases between them. CDR3 length equals 15 residues. In the study's own analysis: Amplifying reference gene primers gave estimates of nucleated cell counts. Produced via immunoSEQ multiplex PCR; TCRdb's table is partial and in-frame only. That table supplies the V and J calls and clone size; D and trimming were determined from the DNA. The sample has about 380,000 clones, approximately 90% seen once. The data stem from a study of blood T cell repertoires in COVID-19. Study-wide context: The United States, Italy and Spain were the sources of the acute and convalescent COVID-19 samples.

Study members were between roughly 18 and 89 years old and lived in some 26 US regions. Cohort 3 recovery required two negative PCRs, clearance, or symptom resolution. Sequences were obtained from PBMCs or T cells enriched from blood (not recorded which). The sequence came from a woman aged 18-35 years who had recovered from COVID-19. The chain combines TRBV2 with TRBJ1-5; the D is unclear. This CDR3 is CASSEEQYYNQPQHF. The CDR3 nucleotides read TGTGCCAGCAGTGAAGAACAGTATTACAATCAGCCCCAGCATTTT.